Each of the 13 T cell receptor beta chains below was sequenced from the same sample in a study of cytomegalovirus exposure and HLA in healthy donors. TCRdb keeps only in-frame clones here, not all; method: immunoSEQ multiplex PCR. The sample has under 300,000 clones, around 90% seen once. The sequenced sample consisted of PBMCs. The origin of the receptors is a woman under 30 in good health and CMV-seronegative.

This chain links TRBV7-6 with TRBJ2-1; 9 bases are shared with TRBD2. J lost 3 bases, V lost 0 bases, and 6 bases had no gene match. Germline CDR1 reads SGHVS; CDR2 reads FNYEAQ. The CDR3 length is 17 residues. CDR3 DNA sequence: TGTGCCAGCAGCTTAGCCACCCAGACTAGCGGCTACAATGAGCAGTTCTTC. It codes for CASSLATQTSGYNEQFF.

The chain is built from TRBV5-5 and TRBJ2-7; 8 bases match TRBD2. The CDR3 is 14 residues long. Trimming removed 3 bases from V and 4 bases from J; junction bases left unmatched: 6. Per germline, CDR1 SGHKS and CDR2 YYEKEE (reference sequence). In DNA form, the CDR3 reads TGTGCCAGCAGCTCATATAGCGGGGATTACGAGCAGTACGTC. As protein: CASSSYSGDYEQYV.

The chain is built from TRBV29-1 and TRBJ2-1; tentatively, D is TRBD2 (6 bases). Per the germline V gene, CDR1 is SQVTM and CDR2 is ANQGSEA. Trimming cost V 7 bases and J 8 bases, with 9 bases left between them. The CDR3 length is 10 residues. CDR3: CSATGDEQFF. CDR3 in DNA: TGCAGCGCGACGGGGGATGAGCAGTTCTTC.

In its sample, this clone was seen once. The rearrangement uses TRBV11-2 and TRBJ2-3; possibly TRBD2 for D (5 bases). The CDR3 is made up of 16 amino acids. Trimming left V 7 bases short and J 0 bases short, with 17 bases between. From germline, CDR1 is SGHAT and CDR2 FQNNGV. The CDR3 sequence: CASNPGGFLSTDTQYF. The DNA for the CDR3 is TGTGCCAGCAACCCCGGCGGGTTCCTTAGCACAGATACGCAGTATTTT.

The chain has TRBV2 and TRBJ1-2; D remains ambiguous. Trimming left V 11 bases short and J 6 bases short, with 13 bases between. Germline V gene lookup returns CDR1 SNHLY and CDR2 FYNNEI. The CDR3 extends over 11 amino acids. CDR3 amino acids: CAGEGPDGYTF. DNA for the CDR3: TGTGCCGGTGAGGGTCCGGATGGCTACACCTTC.

The chain links TRBV7-2 to TRBJ2-7; TRBD2 aligns across 9 bases. Losses at the gene ends were 5 bases for V and 2 bases for J; bases not matched to a gene: 13. This CDR3 is 17 amino acids long. Germline V gene sequence: CDR1 SGHTA, CDR2 FQGNSA. The DNA of the CDR3 is TGTGCCAGCAGCGGGCCGCTAGTAGCGGGGGCCACCTACGAGCAGTACTTC. This sequence encodes CASSGPLVAGATYEQYF.

This chain joins TRBV11-1 and TRBJ1-1, with 9 bases identical to TRBD1. With V trimmed by 5 bases and J by 0 bases, 4 bases remained unmatched. This CDR3 comprises 15 residues. CDR1 and CDR2 (germline): SGHAT, FQDESV (reference sequence). The CDR3 here is CASSRGTGLNTEAFF. The DNA for the CDR3 is TGTGCCAGCAGCCGAGGGACAGGGCTGAACACTGAAGCTTTCTTT.

V usage is TRBV28 and J usage is TRBJ2-7; TRBD1 agrees at 9 bases. The CDR3 runs to 17 residues. Germline V gene data show CDR1 as MDHEN and CDR2 as SYDVKM. After removal of 6 bases from V and 3 bases from J, the junction contained 15 bases not matched to a gene. The DNA for the CDR3 is TGTGCCAGCAGCTGGCCGGGACAGGGACCTAAAAGCTACGAGCAGTACTTC. This gives the protein CASSWPGQGPKSYEQYF.

This chain joins TRBV9 and TRBJ2-5; the match to TRBD1 covers 7 bases. The V and J ends lost 2 bases and 3 bases, in that order; junction bases with no gene match: 7. Germline V gene sequence: CDR1 SGDLS, CDR2 YYNGEE. The CDR3 consists of 15 residues. CDR3 amino acids: CASSVGQVLEETQYF. For the CDR3, the DNA is TGTGCCAGCAGCGTTGGACAGGTTTTAGAAGAGACCCAGTACTTC.

V is TRBV28 and J is TRBJ2-7; D unresolved. This CDR3 contains 13 residues. The V end lost 6 bases, the J end lost 2 bases, and 11 bases lay between the germline ends. CDR1 and CDR2 from the germline V gene are MDHEN and SYDVKM. The CDR3 bases are TGTGCCAGCAGCCCGGGTTGGGCCTACGAGCAGTACTTC. It yields the protein CASSPGWAYEQYF.

This clone has a single count. V gene TRBV6-4 combines with J gene TRBJ1-6, with D perhaps matching TRBD1 (5 bases). V lost 0 bases and J lost 8, with 8 bases in between. This CDR3 spans 14 amino acids. CDR1 and CDR2 from the germline V gene are MRHNA and SNTAGT. CDR3 nucleotide sequence: TGTGCCAGCAGTGACTCAGGGGCGGATTCACCCCTCCACTTT. Encoded protein: CASSDSGADSPLHF.

This clone was observed a handful of times. The chain joins TRBV19 to TRBJ1-5; unclear D gene. V shed 1 base and J shed 6 bases, with 7 bases lying between them. Per germline, CDR1 LNHDA and CDR2 SQIVND (reference sequence). The length of the CDR3 is 13 residues. The CDR3 nucleotides read TGTGCCAGTAGTATAGGGGCGGGTCAGCCCCAGCATTTT. This translates into CASSIGAGQPQHF.

The J gene is TRBJ2-7, the V gene TRBV29-1, with TRBD1 matching 12 bases. This CDR3 spans 13 amino acids. CDR1 is SQVTM and CDR2 is ANQGSEA in the germline V gene. The trim removed 5 bases at V and 4 bases at J, leaving 3 bases unmatched. This CDR3 is CSVRDRGLYEQYF. Written as DNA, the CDR3 is TGCAGCGTTAGGGACAGGGGGCTTTACGAGCAGTACTTC.